This T cell receptor (beta chain) was recorded in a study of response to subunit inactivated influenza vaccine. Study findings and constraints: The authors suggested that every seasonal influenza vaccination recruits few new T cells.

In the case of this clonotype: Its antigen is unknown.

TCRdb recomputed calls from the RT-PCR reads with MiXCR, one row per CDR3 protein. This table holds about 830,000 distinct CDR3 sequences, about a fifth found once. V was shortened by 3 bases and J by 2 bases, with 20 bases between the two germline ends. The CDR3 is made up of 18 amino acids. Germline CDR1 and CDR2: SGHAT and FQNNGV. This sample comprised PBMCs from blood, obtained roughly 5 days after vaccination. The origin of this receptor is a man aged 50-60 years who received an inactivated influenza vaccine. The chain couples TRBV11-2 to TRBJ2-1; no reliable D call. The CDR3 loop reads CASSLWQAQGPTYNEQFF. In DNA, the CDR3 is TGTGCCAGCAGCTTGTGGCAGGCTCAAGGCCCCACCTACAATGAGCAGTTCTTC.